Shown below are 21 T cell receptor beta chains from a single sample sequenced in a study of CD8 T cells in Susac syndrome. Reverse transcription of about 0.45 to 1 ug RNA was performed with random hexamers. TCRdb used MiXCR to reprocess the immunoSEQ multiplex PCR reads, holding one entry per CDR3 protein. The profile covers 85,000 to 120,000 distinct CDR3 sequences, with around 94% appearing a single time and roughly 0.43% taken by the ten largest. Specimen: CD8+ T cells from PBMCs. These receptors were collected from a human donor with Susac syndrome.

In regard to this clonotype: Likely a read error: the CDR3 ends without its conserved phenylalanine or tryptophan. The chain has TRBV27 and TRBJ2-3, with 10 bases fitting TRBD2. The ends lost 5 bases at V and 6 bases at J; junction bases unmatched: 8. The germline gives CDR1 MNHEY, CDR2 SMNVEV (reference sequence). CDR3 length: 15 amino acids. Here the CDR3 DNA reads TGTGCCAGCAGTCCTCGGACTAGCGGTGGTGATACGCAGTATTCT. This sequence encodes CASSPRTSGGDTQYS.

In its sample, this clonotype was seen once. V usage is TRBV13 and J usage is TRBJ1-4; D is possibly TRBD1 (6 bases). This CDR3 has 14 amino acids. The germline CDR1 and CDR2 sequences are PRHDT and FYEKMQ (reference sequence). V was clipped by 4 bases and J by 8 bases, with 14 bases between them. The CDR3 reads CASSYRDTPEKLFF. The CDR3 coding sequence is TGTGCCAGCAGCTACCGGGACACCCCCGAAAAACTGTTTTTT.

The V and J genes are TRBV4-2 and TRBJ2-5, with D perhaps TRBD2 (7 bases). From germline, CDR1 is LGHNA and CDR2 YNFKEQ. V lost 0 bases, J lost 5 bases, and 16 bases lay in between. The CDR3 is 16 residues long. CDR3 region: CASSQDLEGGRETQYF. CDR3 coding DNA: TGTGCCAGCAGCCAAGATCTTGAGGGGGGGAGGGAGACCCAGTACTTC.

V gene TRBV6-5 combines with J gene TRBJ2-1; tentatively, D is TRBD1 or TRBD2 (5 bases each). The V gene lost 2 bases and the J gene lost 8 bases, with 7 bases spanning the gap. The CDR3 length is 12 residues. CDR1 MNHEY and CDR2 SVGAGI come from the germline V gene. CDR3 loop: CASSYRDDEQFF. CDR3 DNA sequence: TGTGCCAGCAGTTACCGGGACGATGAGCAGTTCTTC.

CDR3 region: CSVEDRGGMETQYF. CDR3 sequence (DNA): TGCAGCGTTGAAGATCGGGGCGGGATGGAGACCCAGTACTTC. The J gene is TRBJ2-5, the V gene TRBV29-1, with D possibly TRBD2 on 6 matching bases. Trimming removed 0 bases from V and 5 bases from J, with 13 bases in between. CDR1 is SQVTM and CDR2 is ANQGSEA in the germline V gene. The CDR3 sequence is 14 residues long.

The chain employs TRBV5-4 and TRBJ2-3, with 11 bases fitting TRBD2. CDR1 and CDR2 from the germline V gene are SGHNT and YYREEE (reference sequence). This CDR3 comprises 17 residues. V was clipped by 2 bases and J by 1 base; unmatched bases: 6. The CDR3 nucleotides read TGTGCCAGCAGCTTCCTAGCGGGGGGCGGGGGCACAGATACGCAGTATTTT. Translation gives CASSFLAGGGGTDTQYF.

This chain connects TRBV6-2 or TRBV6-3 to TRBJ1-5; 8 bases match TRBD1. The CDR3 length is 14 residues. Germline trimming cut 5 bases from V and 5 bases from J; bases unmatched to any gene: 5. CDR1 MNHEY and CDR2 SVGEGT come from the germline V gene. The CDR3 here is CASSPRQGYQPQHF. The CDR3 nucleotides read TGTGCCAGCAGTCCGAGACAGGGGTATCAGCCCCAGCATTTT.

The CDR3 coding sequence is TGTGCCAGCACCCTGACAGGGGCCTATGGCTACACCTTC. Protein product: CASTLTGAYGYTF. V usage is TRBV9 and J usage is TRBJ1-2, with 8 bases matching TRBD1. Germline V gene sequence: CDR1 SGDLS, CDR2 YYNGEE. This CDR3 contains 13 residues. The junction had 5 bases not matched to a gene; V was cut back by 6 bases and J by 4 bases.

The chain links TRBV5-4 to TRBJ2-4; the match to TRBD2 covers 8 bases. V shed 3 bases, J shed 16 bases, and the junction held 6 bases outside the gene matches. The CDR3 covers 11 residues. CDR1 and CDR2 from the germline V gene are SGHNT and YYREEE (reference sequence). DNA for the CDR3: TGTGCCAGCAGCTCGGGACTAGGCCCCTACTTC. It yields the protein CASSSGLGPYF.

The chain uses TRBV5-4 and TRBJ2-2; D is uncertain. Trimming left V 0 bases short and J 7 bases short, with 7 bases between. Germline V gene sequence: CDR1 SGHNT, CDR2 YYREEE (reference sequence). The CDR3 spans 13 residues. The CDR3, as DNA: TGTGCCAGCAGCTTGGCCGAAGTCGGGGAGCTGTTTTTT. Residues: CASSLAEVGELFF.

The chain combines TRBV27 with TRBJ1-2; TRBD1 matches 12 bases. The CDR3 is 15 residues long. Losses at the gene ends were 5 bases for V and 7 bases for J; bases not matched to a gene: 8. CDR1 and CDR2 from the germline V gene are MNHEY and SMNVEV (reference sequence). CDR3: CASSPMGTGGSGYTF. CDR3 DNA sequence: TGTGCCAGCAGTCCGATGGGGACAGGGGGCTCTGGCTACACCTTC.

This chain uses TRBV5-6 with TRBJ1-2; a weak D match, TRBD1 (5 bases). With 4 bases removed from V and 3 bases from J, the gap between germline ends came to 16 bases. CDR1 is SGHDT, CDR2 YYEEEE, per germline. The CDR3 loop spans 15 amino acids. The CDR3 region is CASSGGTGVYYGYTF. The DNA for the CDR3 is TGTGCCAGCAGCGGCGGGACGGGAGTCTACTATGGCTACACCTTC.

The V gene is TRBV20-1, the J gene TRBJ1-2, with D perhaps matching TRBD1 (5 bases). Per germline, CDR1 DFQATT and CDR2 SNEGSKA (reference sequence). The CDR3 extends over 14 amino acids. V lost 4 bases and J 0 bases, leaving 12 bases between the germline ends. CDR3 sequence (DNA): TGCAGTGCTAAAAGGGACGGAACTAACTATGGCTACACCTTC. It yields the protein CSAKRDGTNYGYTF.

The chain joins TRBV15 to TRBJ2-3; D is unclear. V gave up 5 bases and J gave up 6 bases, with 9 bases separating them. CDR1 and CDR2 (germline): LNHNV, YYDKDF (reference sequence). The CDR3 length is 12 residues. The CDR3 sequence is CATSSAQDTQYF. The CDR3 nucleotides are TGTGCCACCAGCTCAGCCCAGGATACGCAGTATTTT.

V and J are TRBV12-3 or TRBV12-4 and TRBJ1-2; D unresolved. The CDR3 has 12 amino acids. Trimming shortened V by 5 bases and J by 7 bases, and 11 bases separated the two germline ends. The CDR3 spells CASSVGLAGYTF. CDR3 in DNA: TGTGCCAGCAGTGTAGGGTTGGCTGGCTACACCTTC.

DNA of the CDR3: TGTGCCAGCAGCTTAGGAGCGGGGGTTTCCTACAATGAGCAGTTCTTC. This sequence encodes CASSLGAGVSYNEQFF. V is TRBV7-6 and J is TRBJ2-1, with 8 bases lining up with TRBD2. The CDR3 totals 16 residues. The germline V gene encodes CDR1 SGHVS and CDR2 FNYEAQ. J was trimmed by 1 base and V by 1 base; bases with no gene match: 3.

The chain links TRBV24-1 to TRBJ2-1; D is tentatively TRBD1 or TRBD2 (5 bases each). Trimming stripped 3 bases from V and 6 bases from J, with 8 bases between. The CDR3 sequence is 13 residues long. The germline V gene has CDR1 KGHDR and CDR2 SFDVKD. CDR3 in amino acids: CATSDRGGNEQFF. The CDR3, as DNA: TGTGCCACCAGTGATCGGGGCGGCAATGAGCAGTTCTTC.

The chain joins TRBV7-9 to TRBJ2-7; no definite D call. The CDR3 is 14 amino acids. Trimming took off 3 bases at V and 0 bases at J, with 9 bases between the two ends. Germline CDR1 and CDR2: SEHNR and FQNEAQ (reference sequence). The CDR3 loop reads CASSFHESSYEQYF. The CDR3 DNA reads TGTGCCAGCAGCTTCCATGAGAGCTCCTACGAGCAGTACTTC.

The genes are TRBV5-6 and TRBJ2-1; TRBD1 might be the D (6 bases). Per the germline V gene, CDR1 is SGHDT and CDR2 is YYEEEE. V lost 3 bases and J 3 bases, leaving 13 bases between the germline ends. The CDR3 length is 15 residues. The DNA for the CDR3 is TGTGCCAGCAGCTCGACCGGGGACAACTACAATGAGCAGTTCTTC. Translating it yields CASSSTGDNYNEQFF.

The V call is TRBV20-1, the J call TRBJ1-2, with D perhaps matching TRBD1 (6 bases). Germline V gene sequence: CDR1 DFQATT, CDR2 SNEGSKA (reference sequence). Between the trimmed V and J ends, which lost 0 bases and 5 bases, there was a span of 13 bases. The CDR3 contains 14 residues. The CDR3 loop reads CSARDQGQGYGYTF. The CDR3 region has the DNA TGCAGTGCTAGAGATCAGGGCCAGGGGTATGGCTACACCTTC.

The rearrangement joins TRBV7-9 to TRBJ2-1; unclear D gene. With 0 bases removed from V and 12 bases from J, the gap between germline ends came to 18 bases. Germline CDR1 and CDR2: SEHNR and FQNEAQ (reference sequence). The CDR3 runs 15 residues. This CDR3 is CASSLAKTGPDGQFF. The CDR3, as DNA: TGTGCCAGCAGCTTAGCGAAGACTGGTCCTGATGGGCAGTTCTTC.